The 10 T cell receptor beta chains in this list originate from one sample, sequenced in a study of blood T cells in healthy people across ages. A J-beta primer mix and a sample-barcoded 5' primer were used in a second PCR of roughly 6 to 11 cycles. One entry per CDR3 protein results from TCRdb running MiXCR on the 5' RACE reads. The sample shows 600,000 to 850,000 distinct CDR3 sequences, 20% to 25% of them seen only once. This sample was also put to use in a study of T cells of mothers and their children.

The source material was blood. The receptors shown here come from a boy aged 5-17 years in good health.

The CDR3 nucleotides are TGTGCCAGCAGCGTAGCCCTAGACAACAATGAGCAGTTCTTC. It codes for CASSVALDNNEQFF. The chain is built from TRBV9 and TRBJ2-5, with D uncertain. The better agreement between TRBJ2-1 and the DNA end casts doubt on the J call. The V gene's germline CDR1 is SGDLS and CDR2 YYNGEE. This CDR3 region has 14 residues.

The rearrangement joins TRBV27 to TRBJ2-3; TRBD2 is a possible D gene (6 bases). CDR1 MNHEY and CDR2 SMNVEV come from the germline V gene (reference sequence). This CDR3 spans 15 amino acids. V was cut by 3 bases and J by 5 bases, with 15 bases left in between. The CDR3 bases are TGTGCCAGCAGTTTGGCGGGGAGCCCCGGAGATACGCAGTATTTT. Its translation is CASSLAGSPGDTQYF.

This clonotype has just a few counts. The chain carries TRBV6-6 and TRBJ2-6; D remains ambiguous. Germline V CDR1 and CDR2: MNHNY, SVGAGI (reference sequence). Deletions cut 10 bases from V and 0 bases from J, with 13 bases between. This CDR3 has 15 residues. CDR3 sequence reads: CANSQFHSGANVLTF. For the CDR3, the DNA is TGTGCCAATTCACAGTTTCACTCTGGGGCCAACGTCCTGACTTTC.

This clonotype was seen ten or more times. This chain connects TRBV4-2 to TRBJ2-5, with D tentatively TRBD2 (6 bases). This CDR3 region has 16 residues. CDR1 is LGHNA and CDR2 is YNFKEQ in the germline V gene. V was shortened by 1 base and J by 7 bases, with 19 bases between the two germline ends. The CDR3, as DNA: TGTGCCAGCAGCCAAGGGCTAGGGGACTCTGAGGCGACCCAGTACTTC. Translation: CASSQGLGDSEATQYF.

The V and J genes are TRBV20-1 and TRBJ2-4, with TRBD1 as a possible D gene (6 bases). CDR1 is DFQATT and CDR2 is SNEGSKA in the germline V gene (reference sequence). The CDR3 contains 15 residues. V shed 4 bases and J shed 1 base, with 14 bases lying between them. The CDR3 sequence: CSAKNYQGAKNIQYF. The CDR3 DNA is TGCAGTGCTAAAAATTACCAGGGGGCCAAAAACATTCAGTACTTC.

In this sample, this clonotype turned up many times. The rearrangement links TRBV2 to TRBJ2-1; possible D gene TRBD1, 6 bases. The CDR3 consists of 15 residues. Germline lookup yields CDR1 SNHLY and CDR2 FYNNEI. V lost 6 bases, J lost 4 bases, and 16 bases lay in between. The DNA for the CDR3 is TGTGCCAGCAGGGGCAAAGTGGGGACATACAATGAGCAGTTCTTC. It yields the protein CASRGKVGTYNEQFF.

The chain employs TRBV4-1 and TRBJ2-1, with D hard to call. Germline lookup yields CDR1 MGHRA and CDR2 YSYEKL. The CDR3 contains 13 residues. Between the trimmed V and J ends, which lost 1 base and 10 bases, there was a span of 11 bases. For the CDR3, the DNA is TGCGCCAGCAGCCAAGTGTGGAGAATCGAGCAGTTCTTC. It specifies CASSQVWRIEQFF.

This clonotype turned up a few times. CDR3 in DNA: TGTGCCATCAGTAAACAGGGGGCCAACGAGCAGTACTTC. Amino acid sequence: CAISKQGANEQYF. J is TRBJ2-7 and V is TRBV10-3; 9 bases fit TRBD1. The germline V gene has CDR1 ENHRY and CDR2 SYGVKD. V lost 5 bases and J lost 5; bases outside the gene matches: 4. The CDR3 has 13 amino acids.

The V gene is TRBV29-1, the J gene TRBJ1-1; tentatively, D is TRBD1 (6 bases). Per germline, CDR1 SQVTM and CDR2 ANQGSEA. V was shortened by 7 bases and J by 1 base, with 13 bases between the two germline ends. The CDR3 has 13 amino acids. Written as DNA, the CDR3 is TGCAGCGCCATCCGGGGGCCGAACACTGAAGCTTTCTTT. Translated: CSAIRGPNTEAFF.

This clonotype was seen more than once but under ten times. The chain combines TRBV29-1 with TRBJ2-7; D uncertain. The CDR3 spans 14 residues. Looked up from germline, CDR1 is SQVTM and CDR2 is ANQGSEA. Trimming shortened V by 5 bases and J by 1 base, and 15 bases separated the two germline ends. The CDR3, as DNA: TGCAGCGTTTCCCCTAAAGCCGGGTCCTACGAGCAGTACTTC. It codes for CSVSPKAGSYEQYF.